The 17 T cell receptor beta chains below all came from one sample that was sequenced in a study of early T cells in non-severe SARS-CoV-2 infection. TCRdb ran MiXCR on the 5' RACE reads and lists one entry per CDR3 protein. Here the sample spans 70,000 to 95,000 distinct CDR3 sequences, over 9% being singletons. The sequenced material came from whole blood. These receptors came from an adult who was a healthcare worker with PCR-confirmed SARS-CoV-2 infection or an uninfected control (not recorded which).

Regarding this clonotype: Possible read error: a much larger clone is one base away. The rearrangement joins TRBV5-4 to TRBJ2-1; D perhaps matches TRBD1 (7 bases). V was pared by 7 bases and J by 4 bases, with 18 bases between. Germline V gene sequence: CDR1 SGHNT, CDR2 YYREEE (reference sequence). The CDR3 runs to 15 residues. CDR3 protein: CASAPQGGAYNEQFF. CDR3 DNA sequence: TGTGCCAGCGCCCCTCAGGGGGGCGCTTACAATGAGCAGTTCTTC.

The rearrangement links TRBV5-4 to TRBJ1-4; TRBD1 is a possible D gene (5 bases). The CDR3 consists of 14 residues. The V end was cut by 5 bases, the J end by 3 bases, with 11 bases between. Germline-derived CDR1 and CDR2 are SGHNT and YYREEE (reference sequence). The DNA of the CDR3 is TGTGCCAGCAGACCAGAAGGGGCTAATGAAAAACTGTTTTTT. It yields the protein CASRPEGANEKLFF.

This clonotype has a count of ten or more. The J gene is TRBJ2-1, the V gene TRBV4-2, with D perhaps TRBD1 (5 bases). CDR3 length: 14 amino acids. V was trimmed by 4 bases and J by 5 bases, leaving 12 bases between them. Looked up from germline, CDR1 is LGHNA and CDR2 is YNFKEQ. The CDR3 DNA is TGTGCCAGCAGCCCCCCCACGGACAACAATGAGCAGTTCTTC. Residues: CASSPPTDNNEQFF.

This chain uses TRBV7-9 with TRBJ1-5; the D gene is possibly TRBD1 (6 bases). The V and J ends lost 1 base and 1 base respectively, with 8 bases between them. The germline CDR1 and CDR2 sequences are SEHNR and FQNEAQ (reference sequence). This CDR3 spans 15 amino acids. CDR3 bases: TGTGCCAGCAGCTTAGAGGGGGGGAGCAATCAGCCCCAGCATTTT. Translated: CASSLEGGSNQPQHF.

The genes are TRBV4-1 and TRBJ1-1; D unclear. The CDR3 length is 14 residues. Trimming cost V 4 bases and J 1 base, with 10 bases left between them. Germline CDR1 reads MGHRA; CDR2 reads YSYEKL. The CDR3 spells CASSLLQENTEAFF. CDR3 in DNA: TGCGCCAGCAGCCTACTACAAGAGAACACTGAAGCTTTCTTT.

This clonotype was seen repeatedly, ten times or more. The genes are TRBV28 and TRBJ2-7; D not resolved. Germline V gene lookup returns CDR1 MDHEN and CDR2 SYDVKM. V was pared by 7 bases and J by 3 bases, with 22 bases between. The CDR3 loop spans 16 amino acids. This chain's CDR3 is CASTSFSPGVYYEQYF. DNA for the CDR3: TGTGCCAGCACCTCCTTTTCCCCAGGAGTGTACTACGAGCAGTACTTC.

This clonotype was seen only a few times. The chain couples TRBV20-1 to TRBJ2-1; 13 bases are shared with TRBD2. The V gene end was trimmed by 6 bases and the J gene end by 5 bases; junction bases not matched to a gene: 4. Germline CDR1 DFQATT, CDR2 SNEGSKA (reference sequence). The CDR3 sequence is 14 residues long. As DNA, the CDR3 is TGCAGTGCGTCCGGGACTAGCGGGAACAATGAGCAGTTCTTC. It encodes CSASGTSGNNEQFF.

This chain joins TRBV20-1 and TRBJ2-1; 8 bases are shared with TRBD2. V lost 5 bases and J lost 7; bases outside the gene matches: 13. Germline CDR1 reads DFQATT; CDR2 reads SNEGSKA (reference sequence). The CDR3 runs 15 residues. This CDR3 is CSASLSAGVVNEQFF. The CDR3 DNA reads TGCAGTGCTTCCCTGTCAGCGGGAGTAGTAAATGAGCAGTTCTTC.

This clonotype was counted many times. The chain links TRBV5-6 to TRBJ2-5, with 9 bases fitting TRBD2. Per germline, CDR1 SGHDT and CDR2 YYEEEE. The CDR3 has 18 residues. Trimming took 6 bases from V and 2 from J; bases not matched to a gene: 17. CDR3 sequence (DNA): TGTGCCAGCAACTCCCGGGGACGGCTAGCGGGAAGGCAAGAGACCCAGTACTTC. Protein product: CASNSRGRLAGRQETQYF.

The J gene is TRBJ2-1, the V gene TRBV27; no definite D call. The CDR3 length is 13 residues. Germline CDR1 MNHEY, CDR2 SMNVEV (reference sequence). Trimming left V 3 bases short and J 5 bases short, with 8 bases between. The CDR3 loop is CASSFRRDNEQFF. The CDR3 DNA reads TGTGCCAGCAGTTTCCGACGGGACAATGAGCAGTTCTTC.

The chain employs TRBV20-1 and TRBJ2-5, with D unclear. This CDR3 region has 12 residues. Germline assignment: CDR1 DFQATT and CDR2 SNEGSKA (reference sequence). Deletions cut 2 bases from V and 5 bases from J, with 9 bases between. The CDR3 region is CSARSARETQYF. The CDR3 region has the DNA TGCAGTGCTAGATCCGCAAGGGAGACCCAGTACTTC.

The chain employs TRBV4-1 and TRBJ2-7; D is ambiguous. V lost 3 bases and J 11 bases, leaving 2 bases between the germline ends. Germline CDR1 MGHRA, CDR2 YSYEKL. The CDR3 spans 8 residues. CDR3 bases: TGCGCCAGCAGCCAGAAGTACTTC. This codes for CASSQKYF.

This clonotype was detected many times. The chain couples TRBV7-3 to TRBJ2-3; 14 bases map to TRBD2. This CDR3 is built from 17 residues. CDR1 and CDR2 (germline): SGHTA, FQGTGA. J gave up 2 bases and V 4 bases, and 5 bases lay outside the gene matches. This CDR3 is CASSSGTSGRFTDTQYF. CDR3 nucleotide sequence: TGTGCCAGCAGCTCCGGGACTAGCGGGAGATTCACAGATACGCAGTATTTT.

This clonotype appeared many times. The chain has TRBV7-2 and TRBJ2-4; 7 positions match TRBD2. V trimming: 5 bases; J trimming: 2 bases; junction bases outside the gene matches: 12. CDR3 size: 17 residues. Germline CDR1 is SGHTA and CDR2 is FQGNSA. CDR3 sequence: CASSLMASGTSKNIQYF. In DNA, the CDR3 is TGTGCCAGCAGCCTCATGGCTAGCGGAACCTCCAAAAACATTCAGTACTTC.

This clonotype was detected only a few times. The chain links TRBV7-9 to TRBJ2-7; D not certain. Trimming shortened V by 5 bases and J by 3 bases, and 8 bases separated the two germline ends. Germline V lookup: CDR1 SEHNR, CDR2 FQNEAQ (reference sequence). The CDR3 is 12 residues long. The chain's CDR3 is CASSRVNYEQYF. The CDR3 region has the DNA TGTGCCAGCAGCCGCGTTAACTACGAGCAGTACTTC.

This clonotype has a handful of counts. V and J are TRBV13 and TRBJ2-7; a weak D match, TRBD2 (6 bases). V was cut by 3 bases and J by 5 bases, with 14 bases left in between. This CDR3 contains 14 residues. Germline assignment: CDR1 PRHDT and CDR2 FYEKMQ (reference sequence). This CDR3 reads CASSLTRRVHEQYF. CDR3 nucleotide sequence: TGTGCCAGCAGCTTGACTAGGAGGGTCCACGAGCAGTACTTC.

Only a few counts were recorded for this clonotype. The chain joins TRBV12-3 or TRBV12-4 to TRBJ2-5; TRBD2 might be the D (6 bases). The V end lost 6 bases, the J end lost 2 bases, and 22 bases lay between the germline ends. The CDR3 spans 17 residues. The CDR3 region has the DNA TGTGCCAGCAGGCCCACTTCGTGGGACTCCACTCAAGAGACCCAGTACTTC. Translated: CASRPTSWDSTQETQYF.